The entry that follows covers one T cell receptor (beta chain) sequence. Its cognate antigen has yet to be identified. Libraries were prepared through the immunoSEQ multiplex PCR assay. The multiplex PCR relied on a mix of 60 forward primers for TCR Vbeta segments and 13 reverse primers for TCR Jbeta segments. Amplification of the CDR3 region of rearranged TCR beta genes was performed with a multiplex PCR assay on genomic DNA. Amplified TCR beta libraries were sequenced as 87-base-pair reads on the Illumina HiSeq System. Turning to the authors' computational methods: A later analysis counted tens of millions of unique TCR beta chains across the 550 to 750 repertoires, and around 12 million of these chains were shared by at least two donors. A nearest-neighbor algorithm error-corrected the raw reads and collapsed the reads into unique sequences, merging closely related sequences to remove PCR and sequencing errors. Alignment of CDR3 sequences to IMGT reference sequences was used to assign V, D and J gene segments. For a sequence to be retained, a match of at least six nucleotides to both a V gene segment and a J gene segment was required. Rearrangements were called productive when the CDR3 lacked stop codons and stayed in frame with V and J; all others were non-productive. CDR3 was defined by IMGT convention, running from the second conserved V-encoded cysteine to the conserved J-encoded phenylalanine. The earlier analysis of some 540 of the donors excluded any sequence lacking an unambiguous match to a single V gene segment. An earlier analysis of a few hundred of the donors called V segments functional above 56.7% productive rearrangements and segregating when the between-donor standard deviation exceeded 5%. A statistical classification framework was developed to diagnose cytomegalovirus status using the catalog of TCR beta chain sequences. V and J gene assignment, in a later analysis, came from comparing TCR nucleotide sequences with IMGT/GENE-DB human TR gene sequences. A later analysis assigned CDR3 sequences and most-parsimonious VDJ recombination scenarios with the TCRdist pipeline. A later analysis defined each TCR beta chain by its CDR3 amino acid sequence plus V-gene family, and excluded reads lacking a unique V-gene family. To address suspected cross-contamination and a sequencing artifact, a later analysis removed roughly 640 highly shared, low-generation-probability nucleotide sequences. A later analysis calculated a clonal expansion index for each public chain from normalized within-repertoire ranks of inferred template counts. In a later analysis, generation probabilities were computed using a VDJ recombination model fitted to out-of-frame rearrangements, and the results were checked against IGoR. In a later analysis, TCR-TCR, TCR-HLA and TCR-CMV co-occurrence was scored with hypergeometric tests, and a repertoire-size bias correction was applied to TCR pairs. In a later analysis, false discovery rates were estimated by permuting HLA or CMV assignments 20 times. In a later analysis, co-occurring TCRs were grouped with DBSCAN, and TCRdist sequence similarity was added when clustering was performed within HLA-allele-positive subsets. Co-occurrence clustering excluded repertoires with fewer than 30,000 or more than 120,000 public chains, plus five with anomalous nucleotide sharing. TCRdb took over this immuneACCESS table, retaining in-frame rearrangements with V and J assigned. Such tables are incomplete; in checked studies, under half of the missing clones stem from an unresolved V gene, and the remainder is unexplained. The DNA was the basis for D and trimming; V, J and clone size are from that table. The sample's table lists a count of 200,000 or so clones. The top ten clonotypes cover roughly 0.74% of the sample.

The cohort consisted of fewer than 700 healthy bone marrow donors. At the time of sampling, every cohort member was nominally healthy, though immune exposures that went unrecorded were likely present. The donor tested CMV seronegative, placing the donor among the 350 to 400 seronegative members of the cohort. A peripheral blood sample was collected from each donor, and TCR beta sequencing was performed on peripheral blood mononuclear cells. The Qiagen DNeasy Blood Extraction Kit was used to extract genomic DNA from the blood cell samples. The data derive from a study of cytomegalovirus exposure and HLA in healthy donors (dated by TCRdb to about 2017). Background for the entire study: In an earlier analysis of 450 to 750 of the donors, around 290 Gb of sequence data and approximately 120 million unique TCR beta sequences from about 190 million T cells were reported. An early release covering just under 650 HLA-typed donors comprised about 300 gigabases of sequencing data and around 85 million unique TCR sequences. A later analysis re-analyzed previously published TCR beta repertoires from 550 to 700 donors and added high-resolution HLA genotyping to study TCR occurrence patterns. Because of strong linkage in the cohort, five DR-DQ haplotypes were treated as single units for association and clustering. A later genetic analysis took genome-wide SNP genotypes for about 55% of the 666 donors and used that subset as a discovery cohort. To decide whether each TCR beta V gene segment behaved as functional or pseudogenic, an earlier analysis of over 500 of the donors relied on high-throughput TCR beta sequencing. Along with the roughly 710-subject first cohort, a separate validation cohort of roughly 110 different subjects was used. All discovery cohort repertoires had been generated on a single sequencing platform. The T cell repertoires of around 670 subjects were profiled by immunosequencing and related to cytomegalovirus serostatus. Rather than using new phenotypic data, the later analysis identified candidate immune exposures from TCR beta sequences and from how often those sequences occurred across donors. Among the approximately 430 genotyped donors, around 79% belonged to the genetic ancestry cluster associated with self-reported Caucasian donors. Among over 350 genotyped donors of the cohort, an average of around 240,000 unique TCR beta nucleotide sequences were sequenced per donor, roughly a sixth of them non-productive. The aim of the study was to test whether cataloging public T cell receptors could identify signatures of past pathogen exposure. HLA typing covered class I and class II loci at four-digit resolution. To predict cytomegalovirus infection status, the study brought together high-throughput TCR immunosequencing, statistical association of individual TCRs with disease status, and machine learning. The number of typed donors differed by locus: 629-630 for A, B, C, DRB1 and DQB1; roughly 510 for DQA1; some 610 for DPA1; and around 490 for DPB1. Alongside the repertoire data, information on donor age, sex, ethnicity and CMV serostatus was compiled. What the authors observed across the whole study: The only immune exposure information available for the cohort was CMV serostatus. The study listed around 160 TCR beta chains as associated with cytomegalovirus. Across donors, most TCR sequences were observed very rarely, whereas some public TCRs were present in many individuals. A later analysis found that TCR association rates varied across HLA loci, with DRB1 alleles showing the most associated TCRs and HLA-C alleles the fewest. Assigning TCR associations to individual alleles was difficult when HLA alleles, especially DR and DQ, strongly co-occurred. Some IMGT-functional V segments, including TRBV6-2 and TRBV6-3, could not be told apart with the 87-base-pair reads, so those segments were excluded. Because HLA typing was unavailable for some donors at each locus, only the typed subset was used in association tests. Over 15 rarely observed V segments, including chromosome 9 orphons, were excluded from the earlier analysis of 550 to 700 of the donors because counts were too low. Linkage disequilibrium might explain the correlated functional status among segregating V segments, but an unknown experimental factor could not be excluded. Three of the identified cytomegalovirus-associated TCR beta chains were confirmed in vitro to be specific for cytomegalovirus antigens. In a later analysis, HLA-associated TCR beta chains showed more clonal expansion and lower generation probabilities than non-associated chains that were equally common. Only TCR beta chains were sequenced in this cohort, and the absence of alpha or paired-chain data limited detectable features. In an earlier analysis of more than 500 of the donors, most TCR beta V segments appeared in productive rearrangements about 90% or about 30% of the time, broadly matching IMGT annotations. A further reported finding was that TCR beta sequences accurately predicted the HLA-A and HLA-B alleles for most subjects in the first cohort. V-gene and J-gene trimming of TCR beta chains was associated with a missense DCLRE1C variant in a later genetic analysis, and the association was replicated in an independent cohort. In a later genetic analysis, fewer N-insertions in productive TCRs were reported among donors in an Asian-associated ancestry cluster than the approximately 710-donor mean. The classifier was reported to diagnose cytomegalovirus status with high specificity and sensitivity in both the original cohort and the validation cohort. At a false discovery rate of 0.05, a later analysis linked about 16,000 TCR beta sequences to specific HLA alleles. Sequencing depth was assumed to be roughly uniform across donors in the presence/absence analyses, though that assumption may not hold. In a later analysis, several top co-occurrence clusters were reported to appear linked to parvovirus B19, influenza, CMV and Epstein-Barr virus. A cluster of highly shared sequence variants was judged likely to be a technical artifact of the sequencing pipeline. Most CMV-associated TCR beta chains appeared to be HLA-restricted in a later analysis, and the HLA associations seemed to be driven largely by CMV exposure. The authors suggested that the approach could potentially be extended to other disease states and immunological phenotypes.

The CDR3 sequence holds 17 residues, the cysteine and phenylalanine included. Only the CDR3 portion is preserved as DNA: 51 bases, with reading frame beginning at the first base. CDR1 SGHRS and CDR2 YFSETQ are derived from the germline V gene. The junction shows trimming of 2 bases on V and 4 bases on J, and the gene matches do not reach 9 bases of it. The sample comprised PBMCs. The sequence is built from TRBV5-1 and TRBJ1-3; TRBD1 matches 10 bases in the middle. This TCR was recovered from a boy aged 5 to 17 in good health and CMV-seronegative. The CDR3 reads as follows: CASSFSGTGAGGNTIYF. The DNA sequence is given as TGCGCCAGCAGCTTCTCCGGGACAGGGGCAGGGGGAAACACCATATATTTT.